This TCR beta chain was captured in a study of neurological immune-mediated disorders. This clonotype appeared many times. Its antigen remains unknown. The unsorted libraries were produced from 2 million PBMCs held at -80 C. cDNA synthesis was performed by 5'RACE with 10-nucleotide random UMIs. TCRdb redid the calling of the 5' RACE reads with MiXCR, one entry per CDR3 protein. The data show 40,000 or so distinct CDR3 sequences, roughly 2.5% seen once. Germline assignment: CDR1 MDHEN and CDR2 SYDVKM. The length of the CDR3 is 19 residues. V lost 8 bases and J lost 2; bases outside the gene matches: 19. Study-wide points: The absence of any CDR3 amino acid sequence shared by expanded clones across subjects suggests that repertoires were private in all groups.

V usage is TRBV28 and J usage is TRBJ2-2; 8 bases agree with TRBD1. The source of this sequence is a man aged 50-59 years with multiple sclerosis. What was sequenced was PBMCs. CDR3 in DNA: TGTGCCAGCTCCCACGGCAAAAAAAGACAGGGGTACAACACCGGGGAGCTGTTTTTT. Translating gives CASSHGKKRQGYNTGELFF.